The text below deals with one TCR beta chain. This entry belongs to a study of OX40 agonist ivuxolimab in advanced cancers. Blood specimens came from baseline, cycle 4 day 1, and cycle 7 day 1. Germline-derived CDR1 and CDR2 are MNHNS and SASEGT. V was trimmed by 10 bases and J by 6 bases, leaving 12 bases between them. CDR3 size: 11 residues. The repertoire was sequenced with immunoSEQ multiplex PCR; TCRdb's copy has only in-frame clones and lacks some. The repertoire has fewer than 65,000 clones, around 93% of them found once; the top ten carry around 20%. This receptor was identified in an adult with an advanced solid tumor such as melanoma, head and neck, liver or kidney cancer. The material sequenced was CD4+ or CD8+ T cells sorted from blood, taken in a trial of the OX40 agonist ivuxolimab. This sequence joins TRBV6-1 and TRBJ1-2, with a weak D call TRBD1 (6 bases). The CDR3 DNA sequence: TGTGCCAAGAGGGGGGGCGATGGCTACACCTTC. This codes for CAKRGGDGYTF.